This T cell receptor (beta chain) stems from a study of persistence of HIV-infected CD4 T cells. The study, taken as a whole, reports: The rare CMV-responding cells with HIV-1 proviruses were not separately TCR-sequenced.

Lysates of CMV-infected fibroblasts at 10 ug/mL stimulated these cells. CD40L-negative CD69-negative CD45RO-high memory CD4+ T cells were sorted as populations depleted of antigen-responding cells. The libraries were made with immunoSEQ version 4 in survey mode. TCRdb's copy holds only in-frame clones and misses some; the assay was immunoSEQ multiplex PCR. The sample has 37,000 or so clones; around 80% are singletons. This clone was recorded a few times. Its matching antigen is unknown. The V end lost 4 bases, the J end lost 0 bases, and 13 bases lay between the germline ends. Germline V lookup: CDR1 MNHEY, CDR2 SVGEGT. The CDR3 spans 15 residues.

This sequence originates from an adult man with HIV who was CMV-seropositive. Material: CD4+ T cells sorted from PBMCs after approximately 20-hour stimulation, obtained from a patient who received antiretroviral therapy. The gene calls are TRBV6-2 or TRBV6-3 and TRBJ2-7; D possibly corresponds to TRBD2 (5 bases). The CDR3 sequence: CASSSDSYSSYEQYF. The CDR3 DNA reads TGTGCCAGCAGTTCGGACTCTTATAGCTCCTACGAGCAGTACTTC.